The 9 T cell receptor beta chains below come from one sample, sequenced in a study of cytomegalovirus exposure and HLA in healthy donors. The PCR had 60 Vbeta and 13 Jbeta primers. Assay used: immunoSEQ multiplex PCR; TCRdb lists only in-frame clones, some missing. The sample lists over 150,000 clones, just under 80% occurring once. The sequenced sample was PBMCs. The receptors derive from a woman aged 45 to 65 in good health and CMV-seropositive.

The chain links TRBV6-5 to TRBJ2-7, with TRBD2 as a possible D gene (6 bases). V lost 5 bases, J lost 7 bases, and 21 bases lay in between. CDR3 length: 15 amino acids. CDR1 MNHEY and CDR2 SVGAGI come from the germline V gene. This CDR3 is CASSPRQDGGGEQYF. Here the CDR3 DNA reads TGTGCCAGCAGTCCACGGCAGGATGGAGGAGGGGAGCAGTACTTC.

CDR3 residues: CASGLVIAGELFF. The CDR3 nucleotides are TGTGCTAGTGGTTTGGTAATCGCCGGGGAGCTGTTTTTT. This chain joins TRBV12-5 and TRBJ2-2, with D unresolved. Trimming shortened V by 0 bases and J by 6 bases, and 5 bases separated the two germline ends. Germline-derived CDR1 and CDR2 are LGHNT and FRNRAP. This CDR3 is 13 amino acids long.

This sequence joins TRBV5-1 and TRBJ1-6; TRBD1 agrees at 7 bases. CDR1 SGHRS and CDR2 YFSETQ come from the germline V gene. The trim removed 0 bases at V and 10 bases at J, leaving 4 bases unmatched. The CDR3 loop spans 14 amino acids. The CDR3: CASSLGQGRSPLHF. DNA of the CDR3: TGCGCCAGCAGCTTGGGACAGGGTAGATCACCCCTCCACTTT. The full variable domain, in which reference TRBV5-1 and TRBJ1-6 provide the parts outside the CDR3, is KAGVTQTPRYLIKTRGQQVTLSCSPISGHRSVSWYQQTPGQGLQFLFEYFSETQRNKGNFPGRFSGRQFSNSRSEMNVSTLELGDSALYLCASSLGQGRSPLHFGNGTRLTVT.

The gene calls are TRBV7-3 and TRBJ2-3, with TRBD2 matching over 9 bases. Germline-derived CDR1 and CDR2 are SGHTA and FQGTGA. The ends lost 2 bases at V and 6 bases at J; junction bases unmatched: 9. This CDR3 comprises 16 residues. As DNA, the CDR3 is TGTGCCAGCAGCTTAGGGCCTAGCGGGGATCTGGATACGCAGTATTTT. Amino acids: CASSLGPSGDLDTQYF.

The CDR3, as DNA: TGTGCCAGCAGTGAAGTGGTAGCGGGAGGGCCTTTGGAGACCCAGTACTTC. Residues: CASSEVVAGGPLETQYF. The rearrangement links TRBV6-1 to TRBJ2-5, with 11 bases lining up with TRBD2. V shed 1 base, J shed 5 bases, and the junction held 9 bases outside the gene matches. Germline V gene lookup returns CDR1 MNHNS and CDR2 SASEGT. The CDR3 contains 17 residues.

J is TRBJ2-5 and V is TRBV5-4; maybe TRBD2 (5 bases). Looked up from germline, CDR1 is SGHNT and CDR2 is YYREEE (reference sequence). V lost 4 bases and J 7 bases, leaving 8 bases between the germline ends. This CDR3 is 11 amino acids long. Here the CDR3 reads CASSLRGTQYF. The CDR3 DNA is TGTGCCAGCAGCCTCCGGGGGACCCAGTACTTC. Full variable domain (outside the CDR3, taken from reference TRBV5-4 and TRBJ2-5): ETGVTQSPTHLIKTRGQQVTLRCSSQSGHNTVSWYQQALGQGPQFIFQYYREEENGRGNFPPRFSGLQFPNYSSELNVNALELDDSALYLCASSLRGTQYFGPGTRLLVL.

This sequence joins TRBV7-6 and TRBJ1-1; D ambiguous. Trimming took 1 base from V and 3 from J, leaving 12 bases between them. This CDR3 is built from 15 residues. The germline V gene encodes CDR1 SGHVS and CDR2 FNYEAQ. CDR3 in DNA: TGTGCCAGCAGCTTAGGAGGGCGACGGGACACTGAAGCTTTCTTT. Translating it yields CASSLGGRRDTEAFF.

The V gene is TRBV28, the J gene TRBJ1-2; 8 positions agree with TRBD1. Germline V gene sequence: CDR1 MDHEN, CDR2 SYDVKM. The CDR3 is 15 residues long. V dropped 6 bases and J dropped 6; count of bases not matched to a gene: 12. The CDR3 loop is CASSPPQGAPHGYTF. The CDR3 bases are TGTGCCAGCAGCCCCCCTCAGGGGGCCCCTCATGGCTACACCTTC.

This chain joins TRBV18 and TRBJ1-5; D gene unclear. Per germline, CDR1 KGHSH and CDR2 LQKENI. The CDR3 has 16 amino acids. V dropped 3 bases and J dropped 0 bases, with 12 bases sitting between them. CDR3 residues: CASSPSGDYSNQPQHF. The CDR3 DNA reads TGTGCCAGCTCACCTTCCGGGGATTATAGCAATCAGCCCCAGCATTTT.